The 6 T cell receptor beta chains presented below share a single source sample, sequenced in a study of blood T cell repertoires in COVID-19. Clones were read by immunoSEQ multiplex PCR, and TCRdb kept only the in-frame ones, dropping some. Of about 200,000 clones listed, less than 90% were seen once; the top ten hold 3% to 3.5%. The sample was PBMCs or T cells enriched from blood (not recorded which). The receptor source for this set is a young woman who had been exposed to COVID-19.

The chain recombines TRBV19 with TRBJ2-7; possibly TRBD2 for D (6 bases). The CDR3 covers 15 residues. V lost 5 bases and J lost 5, with 19 bases in between. Per the germline V gene, CDR1 is LNHDA and CDR2 is SQIVND (reference sequence). The CDR3 DNA is TGTGCCAGTAGTTTTCTGGGAGGTACCCCCAACGAGCAGTACTTC. Its protein product is CASSFLGGTPNEQYF. Full variable domain (rest looked up from reference TRBV19 and TRBJ2-7): DGGITQSPKYLFRKEGQNVTLSCEQNLNHDAMYWYRQDPGQGLRLIYYSQIVNDFQKGDIAEGYSVSREKKESFPLTVTSAQKNPTAFYLCASSFLGGTPNEQYFGPGTRLTVT.

Written as DNA, the CDR3 is TGTGCCAGCAGTTTAGTAGAGGGTAGAGCCTACAATGAGCAGTTCTTC. Translating gives CASSLVEGRAYNEQFF. V and J are TRBV6-5 and TRBJ2-1, with D maybe TRBD2 (5 bases). V shed 4 bases and J shed 2 bases, with 15 bases lying between them. There are 16 residues in the CDR3. CDR1 and CDR2 (germline): MNHEY, SVGAGI.

The chain recombines TRBV2 with TRBJ2-5, with D possibly matching TRBD1 (6 bases). This CDR3 is built from 12 residues. V was clipped by 8 bases and J by 4 bases, with 11 bases between them. The V gene's germline CDR1 is SNHLY and CDR2 FYNNEI. The CDR3 spells CASLGQSETQYF. Here the CDR3 DNA reads TGTGCCAGCCTGGGACAATCAGAGACCCAGTACTTC.

This chain links TRBV11-2 with TRBJ2-3; 7 nucleotides match TRBD1. The CDR3 runs to 15 residues. With V trimmed by 5 bases and J by 0 bases, 5 bases remained unmatched. Germline CDR1 and CDR2: SGHAT and FQNNGV. CDR3 sequence: CASSQNRGSTDTQYF. Here the CDR3 DNA reads TGTGCCAGCAGCCAAAACAGGGGCAGCACAGATACGCAGTATTTT.

The chain combines TRBV6-4 with TRBJ1-1; D perhaps matches TRBD1 (5 bases). This CDR3 region has 14 residues. Trimming took off 4 bases at V and 4 bases at J, with 13 bases between the two ends. The germline V gene encodes CDR1 MRHNA and CDR2 SNTAGT. CDR3 sequence: CASSVRAGSTEAFF. CDR3 sequence (DNA): TGTGCCAGCAGTGTCAGGGCTGGTTCCACTGAAGCTTTCTTT.

The chain carries TRBV2 and TRBJ1-2; perhaps TRBD1 as D (6 bases). There are 15 residues in the CDR3. Looked up from germline, CDR1 is SNHLY and CDR2 is FYNNEI. Trimming took off 1 base at V and 4 bases at J, with 13 bases between the two ends. DNA for the CDR3: TGTGCCAGCAGTGAAGAAGGGGGGGCCAGCTATGGCTACACCTTC. It encodes CASSEEGGASYGYTF.